This TCR beta chain was sequenced for a study of blood T cell repertoires in COVID-19. For the study at large: Collection of acute and convalescent COVID-19 samples took place in the United States, Italy and Spain. Nucleic acid was either cDNA or gDNA, and it came from T cells, B-cell-depleted T cells, or PBMCs.

The CDR3 has 16 residues. In germline, CDR1 is KGHDR, CDR2 SFDVKD. Trimming took 4 bases from V and 2 from J, leaving 14 bases between them. Those enrolled, adults aged roughly 18 to 100 years, came from about 24 US areas. Clones were read by immunoSEQ multiplex PCR, and TCRdb kept only the in-frame ones, dropping some. The sample has hundreds of thousands of clones; 75% to 90% are singletons. V gene TRBV24-1 combines with J gene TRBJ2-1, with D maybe TRBD1 (5 bases). The sequence came from a man aged 55 to 70 who had recovered from COVID-19. Source material: PBMCs or T cells enriched from blood (not recorded which). The DNA for the CDR3 is TGTGCCACCAGTGACCTCGGGCAGGGTACCTACAATGAGCAGTTCTTC. This translates into CATSDLGQGTYNEQFF.